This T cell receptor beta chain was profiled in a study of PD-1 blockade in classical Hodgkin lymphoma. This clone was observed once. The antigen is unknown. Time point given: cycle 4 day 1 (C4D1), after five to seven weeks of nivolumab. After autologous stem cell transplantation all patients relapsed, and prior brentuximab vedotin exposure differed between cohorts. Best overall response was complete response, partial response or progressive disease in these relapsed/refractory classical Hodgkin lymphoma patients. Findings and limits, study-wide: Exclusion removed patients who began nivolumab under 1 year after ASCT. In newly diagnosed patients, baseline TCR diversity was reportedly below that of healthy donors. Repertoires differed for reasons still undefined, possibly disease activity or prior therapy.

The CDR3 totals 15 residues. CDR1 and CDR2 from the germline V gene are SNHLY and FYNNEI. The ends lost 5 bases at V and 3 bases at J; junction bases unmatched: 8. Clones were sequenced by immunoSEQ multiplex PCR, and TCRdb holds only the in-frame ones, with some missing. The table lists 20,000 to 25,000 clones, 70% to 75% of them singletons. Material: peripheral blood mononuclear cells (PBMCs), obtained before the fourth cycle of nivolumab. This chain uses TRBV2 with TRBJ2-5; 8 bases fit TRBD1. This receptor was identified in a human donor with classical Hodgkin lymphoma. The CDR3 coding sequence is TGTGCCAGCAGTCGGCCGCCAGGGGGCGAAGAGACCCAGTACTTC. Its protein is CASSRPPGGEETQYF.